This note documents a single T cell receptor (beta chain) sequence. The antigen remains unidentified. MiXCR was run by TCRdb on the 5' RACE reads, yielding one entry per CDR3 protein. This sample carries 400,000 to 500,000 distinct CDR3 sequences, 15% to 20% of them seen once, and the ten largest clones take about 22%. The entry originates in a study of T-cell memory formation after mild COVID-19. Study information: TCR clusters were mostly donor specific.

Points from the study as a whole: Contracting CD4+ clones lay largely in CM and EM, with CD8+ ones residing in EMRA.

This CDR3 has 15 amino acids. Germline CDR1 and CDR2: MNHEY and SVGEGT. V gave up 6 bases and J gave up 5 bases; unmatched junction bases: 8. This chain links TRBV6-2 or TRBV6-3 with TRBJ2-2; 8 nucleotides align to TRBD2. This TCR was recovered from a man younger than 35 who had mild COVID-19 (a few samples of this study predate the infection). Cell type and time point are not known. The material sequenced was PBMCs or a T cell subset sorted from them (not recorded which). The CDR3 DNA sequence: TGTGCCAGCAGGCTCGGGGGGGGCAGGACCGGGGAGCTGTTTTTT. This encodes CASRLGGGRTGELFF.